The following is a TCR beta chain sequence with its context. The specificity of this receptor is unknown. No much larger clone is present one base from it, and per-base qualities are unavailable. This specimen belongs to a study of blood T cell repertoires in COVID-19 (dated by TCRdb to about 2020). In the study overall: The collaborator samples originated in the United States, Italy and Spain and spanned the acute and convalescent phases of COVID-19. The material from the prospective study consisted of cDNA or gDNA derived from T cells, B-cell-depleted T cells, or PBMCs. Subjects who had been exposed to COVID-19, were actively infected with it, or had recovered from it provided the deeply sampled blood TCRbeta repertoires that made up the dataset. The repertoires were released in a freely available public database meant as a resource for research on the immune response to SARS-CoV-2. The samples were drawn from the first 160 participants of the ongoing ImmuneRACE study and from over 950 subjects provided by 6 global collaborators. A de-identified subject ID, COVID-19 status, age in years and sex were almost always included in the sample metadata. Where HLA class I and class II types were available, the types were taken from metadata supplied by the sample provider, not from assay-based typing.

Each collaborating institution followed its own protocols to collect whole blood in K2EDTA tubes. For TCRbeta analysis, collaborator samples were shipped as frozen whole blood, as isolated PBMCs, or as DNA extracted from either sample type. CDR1 and CDR2 are drawn from the germline V gene: SGHRS, YFSETQ. The CDR3 covers 16 residues, taking in both the cysteine and the phenylalanine. Of all the DNA, just the CDR3 is kept, 48 bases in frame from base 1. Trimming takes 0 bases from V and 1 base from J, and the germline ends sit 13 bases apart. The investigation overall reported the following: How much clinical and demographic metadata was included differed by source and by participant, and the metadata was provided uncurated.

TCRbeta CDR3 regions were amplified from genomic DNA using the immunoSEQ Assay, a bias-controlled multiplex PCR. The original methods were these. Nucleated cell counts per sample were estimated from amplification of reference gene primers within the assay. Sequence reads were collapsed and filtered to measure the absolute abundance of every unique TCRbeta CDR3 rearrangement. For each sample, productive Simpson clonality was calculated as the square root of Simpson's diversity index across productive rearrangements. In its TCRdb copy, this immuneACCESS table keeps in-frame sequences only and misses some clones. Where compared with another copy, unresolved V genes explain less than half of these, and the others have no known cause. That table supplies the V and J calls and clone size; D and trimming were determined from the DNA. The table for this sample lists around 79,000 clones; around 89% of them were counted only once. Approximately 10% of the sample rests with the top ten.

Material for sequencing was peripheral blood. This TCR was sampled from a human donor in a cohort sampled during active COVID-19. Recombination joined TRBV5-1 with TRBJ2-5; the D gene remains uncertain. The CDR3 corresponds to CASSLAPGTGQETQYF. At the DNA level, the sequence is TGCGCCAGCAGCTTGGCCCCAGGTACCGGCCAAGAGACCCAGTACTTC.